Shown below are 22 T cell receptor beta chains from a single sample sequenced in a study of T-cell memory formation after mild COVID-19. TCRdb reanalysed the 5' RACE reads using MiXCR and keeps one entry per CDR3 protein. Found here are hundreds of thousands of distinct CDR3 sequences, 12% to 15% of them singletons; the top ten hold approximately 22%. Sequencing used PBMCs or a T cell subset sorted from them (not recorded which). The receptor set was obtained from a man between 18 and 29 years old who had mild COVID-19 (a few samples of this study predate the infection). Cell type and time point are not known.

This clonotype has more than one count but fewer than ten. The rearrangement uses TRBV6-6 and TRBJ1-2; D is perhaps TRBD1 (6 bases). Germline CDR1 is MNHNY and CDR2 is SVGAGI (reference sequence). This CDR3 is built from 11 residues. Trimming left V 8 bases short and J 6 bases short, with 10 bases between. CDR3 residues: CASFGGHGYTF. The DNA for the CDR3 is TGTGCCAGCTTCGGGGGGCATGGCTACACCTTC.

The chain has TRBV4-3 and TRBJ2-5, with TRBD1 identical over 11 bases. The CDR3 totals 15 residues. Trimming took 5 bases from V and 5 from J; bases not matched to a gene: 7. Germline assignment: CDR1 LGHNA and CDR2 YSLEER. This CDR3 is CASSTRTGGRETQYF. The CDR3 region has the DNA TGCGCCAGCAGCACCCGGACAGGGGGCAGGGAGACCCAGTACTTC.

This clonotype was found a few times. The gene calls are TRBV18 and TRBJ1-2; D call uncertain. This CDR3 spans 13 amino acids. Germline CDR1 and CDR2: KGHSH and LQKENI. V was shortened by 0 bases and J by 2 bases, with 4 bases between the two germline ends. CDR3 nucleotides: TGTGCCAGCTCACCACCGACCAACTATGGCTACACCTTC. This codes for CASSPPTNYGYTF.

The chain links TRBV6-1 to TRBJ1-2; D possibly corresponds to TRBD1 (6 bases). This CDR3 has 14 residues. The V gene's germline CDR1 is MNHNS and CDR2 SASEGT. V lost 8 bases to trimming and J lost 3 bases, with 16 bases between them. For the CDR3, the DNA is TGTGCCAGCCGGTCATTGGGGGGCGACTATGGCTACACCTTC. This sequence encodes CASRSLGGDYGYTF.

This clonotype was detected only a few times. The chain employs TRBV6-6 and TRBJ2-1; TRBD1 matches at 8 bases. CDR3 size: 15 residues. Trimming cost V 7 bases and J 5 bases; bases outside gene matches: 10. Germline CDR1 MNHNY, CDR2 SVGAGI (reference sequence). The CDR3 sequence: CASITETGADNEQFF. The CDR3 region has the DNA TGTGCCAGCATAACAGAGACAGGGGCAGACAATGAGCAGTTCTTC.

The chain is built from TRBV4-2 and TRBJ2-4; 8 bases map to TRBD1. There are 13 residues in the CDR3. Losses at the gene ends were 4 bases for V and 6 bases for J; bases not matched to a gene: 2. Germline CDR1 LGHNA, CDR2 YNFKEQ. The CDR3 protein is CASSPGQGNIQYF. CDR3 nucleotides: TGTGCCAGCAGCCCCGGACAGGGAAACATTCAGTACTTC.

This clonotype was recorded a few times. This chain links TRBV19 with TRBJ2-3; possibly TRBD2 for D (6 bases). With 2 bases removed from V and 6 bases from J, the gap between germline ends came to 15 bases. The CDR3 extends over 15 amino acids. Germline CDR1 LNHDA, CDR2 SQIVND (reference sequence). The CDR3, as DNA: TGTGCCAGTAGTATAACGGCGGCCCGGGGGGATACGCAGTATTTT. It translates to CASSITAARGDTQYF.

At least ten counts were recorded for this clonotype. This chain uses TRBV9 with TRBJ1-5; the D is unclear. Trimming cost V 0 bases and J 0 bases, with 7 bases left between them. The CDR3 sequence is 15 residues long. The germline V gene has CDR1 SGDLS and CDR2 YYNGEE. CDR3 region: CASSVGSYSNQPQHF. CDR3 nucleotides: TGTGCCAGCAGCGTAGGCAGTTATAGCAATCAGCCCCAGCATTTT.

This clonotype was detected a few times. The rearrangement uses TRBV28 and TRBJ2-7, with 7 bases aligning to TRBD2. Losses at the gene ends were 5 bases for V and 9 bases for J; bases not matched to a gene: 10. Germline CDR1 is MDHEN and CDR2 is SYDVKM. The CDR3 extends over 13 amino acids. Written as DNA, the CDR3 is TGTGCCAGCAGTCTGGGACTAACGAAGACGCAGTACGTC. Translated: CASSLGLTKTQYV.

This clonotype was seen only a few times. The chain recombines TRBV5-1 with TRBJ1-2; D gene ambiguous. CDR1 and CDR2 from the germline V gene are SGHRS and YFSETQ. The germline V and J ends were trimmed by 1 base and 4 bases, with 11 bases remaining between them. The CDR3 is made up of 14 amino acids. Here the CDR3 DNA reads TGCGCCAGCAGCTTGTCGCTTCCTAGCTATGGCTACACCTTC. It encodes CASSLSLPSYGYTF.

This chain connects TRBV12-3 or TRBV12-4 to TRBJ2-5; no definite D call. The CDR3 length is 13 residues. The V and J ends lost 3 bases and 5 bases respectively, with 10 bases between them. CDR3 DNA sequence: TGTGCCAGCAGTTTTGAGCGCGTCGAGACCCAGTACTTC. It codes for CASSFERVETQYF.

This chain links TRBV5-1 with TRBJ2-3; 7 bases are shared with TRBD2. This CDR3 spans 17 amino acids. Germline V gene sequence: CDR1 SGHRS, CDR2 YFSETQ. The trim removed 5 bases at V and 0 bases at J, leaving 12 bases unmatched. CDR3 DNA: TGCGCCAGCAGTCTAGCGGCAGGCGCCGCTAGCACAGATACGCAGTATTTT. This codes for CASSLAAGAASTDTQYF.

This chain uses TRBV11-2 with TRBJ2-2; D not certain. V was trimmed by 1 base and J by 0 bases, leaving 12 bases between them. Germline V lookup: CDR1 SGHAT, CDR2 FQNNGV. CDR3 length: 17 residues. CDR3 nucleotide sequence: TGTGCCAGCAGCTTAGCCCCGCGGACCACGAACACCGGGGAGCTGTTTTTT. It translates to CASSLAPRTTNTGELFF.

The V call is TRBV10-3, the J call TRBJ2-2, with D maybe TRBD1 (6 bases). In germline, CDR1 is ENHRY, CDR2 SYGVKD. CDR3 length equals 18 residues. V was trimmed by 0 bases and J by 0 bases, leaving 14 bases between them. The CDR3 spells CAISESSGVEPNTGELFF. In DNA form, the CDR3 reads TGTGCCATCAGTGAGTCCTCAGGGGTCGAACCGAACACCGGGGAGCTGTTTTTT.

J is TRBJ2-1 and V is TRBV6-5; 7 bases fit TRBD1. After removal of 0 bases from V and 1 base from J, the junction contained 0 bases not matched to a gene. CDR1 and CDR2 (germline): MNHEY, SVGAGI. This CDR3 contains 15 residues. CDR3 region: CASSYSGQSYNEQFF. CDR3 nucleotide sequence: TGTGCCAGCAGTTACTCGGGACAGTCCTACAATGAGCAGTTCTTC.

This clonotype was detected once. The chain combines TRBV6-5 with TRBJ2-7; 8 bases map to TRBD1. Trimming took 0 bases from V and 6 from J; bases not matched to a gene: 10. The CDR3 loop spans 16 amino acids. Germline CDR1 reads MNHEY; CDR2 reads SVGAGI. This CDR3 reads CASSYSRPQGAAEQYF. DNA of the CDR3: TGTGCCAGCAGTTACTCGAGGCCCCAGGGGGCCGCCGAGCAGTACTTC.

This clonotype was picked up many times. The rearrangement joins TRBV7-9 to TRBJ1-1; D remains unclear. The V gene lost 4 bases and the J gene lost 1 base, with 7 bases spanning the gap. Germline-derived CDR1 and CDR2 are SEHNR and FQNEAQ (reference sequence). The CDR3 totals 13 residues. The CDR3 region is CASSSGSNTEAFF. The CDR3 nucleotides are TGTGCCAGCAGCTCTGGATCGAACACTGAAGCTTTCTTT.

This clonotype was recorded at least ten times. The V gene is TRBV5-1, the J gene TRBJ2-3; D may match TRBD1 or TRBD2 (5 bases each). The CDR3 runs to 16 residues. Trimming removed 2 bases from V and 3 bases from J, with 16 bases in between. Germline V gene sequence: CDR1 SGHRS, CDR2 YFSETQ. CDR3 coding DNA: TGCGCCAGCAGCTTACATCTCGAGGGGATAACAGATACGCAGTATTTT. It translates to CASSLHLEGITDTQYF.

This sequence joins TRBV7-9 and TRBJ2-5; D remains ambiguous. CDR1 SEHNR and CDR2 FQNEAQ come from the germline V gene (reference sequence). V lost 1 base and J 5 bases, leaving 17 bases between the germline ends. This CDR3 is 16 amino acids long. CDR3 residues: CASSLGPVRRQETQYF. The CDR3 region has the DNA TGTGCCAGCAGCTTAGGCCCAGTCCGACGGCAGGAGACCCAGTACTTC.

This chain uses TRBV23-1 with TRBJ1-1; 10 bases are shared with TRBD1. TRBV23-1 is reported as an ORF; its role is uncertain. Trimming cost V 6 bases and J 3 bases; bases outside gene matches: 7. The CDR3 extends over 15 amino acids. The CDR3 DNA reads TGCGCCAGCAGCCCCTTGGGACAGGGGTACACTGAAGCTTTCTTT. The encoded protein is CASSPLGQGYTEAFF.

The V and J genes are TRBV3-1 and TRBJ1-2, with a tentative D call TRBD1 (5 bases). V was shortened by 2 bases and J by 1 base, with 11 bases between the two germline ends. Per germline, CDR1 LGHDT and CDR2 YNNKEL (reference sequence). The CDR3 sequence is 15 residues long. CDR3 region: CASSQNRGRNYGYTF. CDR3 sequence (DNA): TGTGCCAGCAGCCAAAATCGGGGACGTAACTATGGCTACACCTTC.

The chain is built from TRBV5-1 and TRBJ2-7, with unresolved D. CDR3 length equals 14 residues. V gave up 1 base and J gave up 9 bases, with 17 bases separating them. Germline CDR1 SGHRS, CDR2 YFSETQ. CDR3 region: CASSLQTPPARQYF. Written as DNA, the CDR3 is TGCGCCAGCAGCTTGCAGACCCCCCCAGCCCGGCAGTACTTC.